The 20 T cell receptor beta chains below were found in one sample sequenced in a study of post-analysis software for immune sequencing data. What these receptors recognize is not known. Prepared libraries of TCR beta cDNA carried unique molecular identifiers. TCRdb re-called the PCR reads with MiXCR, one entry per CDR3 protein. This sample has about 500,000 distinct CDR3 sequences, with around 40% found just once. General study findings and limits: Four or five TRBV segments occurring more often in patients than controls included TRBV5-6, TRBV5-1 and TRBV20-1.

Sequencing was performed on blood. The receptors originated from a girl aged 5 to 17 with multiple sclerosis.

The rearrangement joins TRBV4-1 to TRBJ1-2; the D is unclear. Trimming stripped 0 bases from V and 0 bases from J, with 8 bases between. This CDR3 comprises 15 residues. Germline-derived CDR1 and CDR2 are MGHRA and YSYEKL. For the CDR3, the DNA is TGCGCCAGCAGCCAAGATATAGCGGCTAACTATGGCTACACCTTC. It specifies CASSQDIAANYGYTF.

The CDR3 protein is CASSWGTGYYEQYF. CDR3 bases: TGTGCCAGCAGTTGGGGGACAGGATACTACGAGCAGTACTTC. V gene TRBV12-3 or TRBV12-4 combines with J gene TRBJ2-4, with 8 bases fitting TRBD1. Matching the DNA end better, TRBJ2-7 makes the J call doubtful. This CDR3 region has 14 residues.

The V and J genes are TRBV3-1 and TRBJ2-3; no clear D. This CDR3 has 13 residues. CDR1 and CDR2 from the germline V gene are LGHDT and YNNKEL (reference sequence). V dropped 0 bases and J dropped 9 bases, with 10 bases sitting between them. The DNA for the CDR3 is TGTGCCAGCAGCCAAGATCTCTATAGGACGCAGTATTTT. Its protein is CASSQDLYRTQYF.

The chain joins TRBV9 to TRBJ2-2; a possible D gene is TRBD2 (5 bases). The V end was cut by 4 bases, the J end by 15 bases, with 22 bases between. The CDR3 contains 14 residues. Germline CDR1 SGDLS, CDR2 YYNGEE. This CDR3 reads CASSPFGEGFKVFF. Here the CDR3 DNA reads TGTGCCAGCAGCCCCTTCGGGGAAGGGTTCAAGGTGTTTTTT.

The chain has TRBV20-1 and TRBJ2-7; TRBD1 is a possible D gene (6 bases). Deletions cut 0 bases from V and 5 bases from J, with 17 bases between. The germline gives CDR1 DFQATT, CDR2 SNEGSKA (reference sequence). This CDR3 region has 15 residues. The CDR3 nucleotides are TGCAGTGCTAGAGATCGACAGCAGGGGAGCCACGAGCAGTACTTC. This gives the protein CSARDRQQGSHEQYF.

The gene calls are TRBV4-2 and TRBJ1-2, with D possibly matching TRBD1 (5 bases). V shed 0 bases and J shed 2 bases, with 7 bases lying between them. The CDR3 is 14 amino acids. CDR1 and CDR2 from the germline V gene are LGHNA and YNFKEQ. This CDR3 reads CASSQDEGNYGYTF. The CDR3 DNA reads TGTGCCAGCAGCCAAGACGAGGGGAACTATGGCTACACCTTC.

The chain carries TRBV6-2 or TRBV6-3 and TRBJ2-7, with 10 bases fitting TRBD2. The CDR3 has 13 residues. In germline, CDR1 is MNHEY, CDR2 SVGEGT. V dropped 6 bases and J dropped 10; count of bases not matched to a gene: 9. CDR3 residues: CASRTSGIGTQYF. The CDR3 bases are TGTGCCAGCAGAACTAGCGGGATCGGTACCCAGTACTTC.

The rearrangement links TRBV28 to TRBJ1-4; D is perhaps TRBD1 (6 bases). CDR1 is MDHEN, CDR2 SYDVKM, per germline. The CDR3 is 14 amino acids. Trimming pared 6 bases from V and 4 bases from J, leaving 12 bases between. This CDR3 is CASSSGDSNEKLFF. CDR3 coding DNA: TGTGCCAGCAGCTCAGGGGATAGTAATGAAAAACTGTTTTTT.

J is TRBJ2-1 and V is TRBV15, with TRBD1 matching 10 bases. The V gene's germline CDR1 is LNHNV and CDR2 YYDKDF (reference sequence). CDR3 size: 18 residues. Trimming took 3 bases from V and 0 from J; bases not matched to a gene: 8. The DNA for the CDR3 is TGTGCCACCAGCAGCGGGACAGGGGTCTCTATCTCCTACAATGAGCAGTTCTTC. Residues: CATSSGTGVSISYNEQFF.

The CDR3 DNA reads TGCAGTGCTAGCCCTGGGACTAGCGGGAGTTCAGGCAATGAGCAGTTCTTC. Translated, it gives CSASPGTSGSSGNEQFF. V gene TRBV20-1 combines with J gene TRBJ2-1; 14 bases are shared with TRBD2. Germline CDR1 and CDR2: DFQATT and SNEGSKA (reference sequence). Losses at the gene ends were 3 bases for V and 6 bases for J; bases not matched to a gene: 10. CDR3 length: 17 amino acids.

The chain uses TRBV29-1 and TRBJ1-1; perhaps TRBD1 as D (6 bases). Germline-derived CDR1 and CDR2 are SQVTM and ANQGSEA. This CDR3 contains 11 residues. Between the trimmed V and J ends, which lost 3 bases and 5 bases, there was a span of 7 bases. The CDR3 DNA reads as TGCAGCGTTGAGCAGGGGACTGAAGCTTTCTTT. It encodes CSVEQGTEAFF. The variable domain in full, completed from reference TRBV29-1 and TRBJ1-1, reads SAVISQKPSRDICQRGTSLTIQCQVDSQVTMMFWYRQQPGQSLTLIATANQGSEATYESGFVIDKFPISRPNLTFSTLTVSNMSPEDSSIYLCSVEQGTEAFFGQGTRLTVV.

This chain uses TRBV28 with TRBJ2-7, with D hard to call. Trimming removed 7 bases at V and 3 bases at J, with 16 bases between. Germline CDR1 is MDHEN and CDR2 is SYDVKM. This CDR3 contains 14 residues. The CDR3 spells CASTPGDDLYEQYF. CDR3 bases: TGTGCCAGCACCCCCGGAGACGATCTCTACGAGCAGTACTTC.

V usage is TRBV12-3 or TRBV12-4 and J usage is TRBJ1-4, with TRBD1 matching 10 bases. J was trimmed by 8 bases and V by 6 bases; bases with no gene match: 9. This CDR3 spans 15 amino acids. The CDR3 region is CASRKTGTGDEKLFF. CDR3 coding DNA: TGTGCCAGCAGAAAAACCGGGACAGGGGACGAAAAACTGTTTTTT.

The chain links TRBV4-1 to TRBJ2-7; D is undetermined. Germline-derived CDR1 and CDR2 are MGHRA and YSYEKL. The ends were cut back, 1 base at V and 5 bases at J, with 9 bases in the middle. This CDR3 spans 13 amino acids. The DNA of the CDR3 is TGCGCCAGCAGCCAAGTTATCCGCCACGAGCAGTACTTC. It specifies CASSQVIRHEQYF.

The genes are TRBV11-2 and TRBJ1-1, with TRBD1 as a possible D gene (6 bases). V lost 0 bases, J lost 3 bases, and 14 bases lay in between. CDR1 and CDR2 (germline): SGHAT, FQNNGV. The CDR3 is 16 amino acids. The CDR3 nucleotides read TGTGCCAGCAGCTTAGACGCAACAGGGCTCTACACTGAAGCTTTCTTT. Amino acid sequence: CASSLDATGLYTEAFF. Together with reference TRBV11-2 and TRBJ1-1, the CDR3 gives the full variable domain: EAGVAQSPRYKIIEKRQSVAFWCNPISGHATLYWYQQILGQGPKLLIQFQNNGVVDDSQLPKDRFSAERLKGVDSTLKIQPAKLEDSAVYLCASSLDATGLYTEAFFGQGTRLTVV.

This clonotype was detected a few times. The rearrangement joins TRBV12-3 or TRBV12-4 to TRBJ2-7; TRBD1 might be the D (6 bases). The length of the CDR3 is 15 residues. V lost 4 bases, J lost 0 bases, and 13 bases lay in between. DNA of the CDR3: TGTGCCAGCAGTTCCCCGACAGGCGCCTCCTACGAGCAGTACTTC. This codes for CASSSPTGASYEQYF.

The chain recombines TRBV11-2 with TRBJ2-6, with D perhaps matching TRBD1 or TRBD2 (7 bases each). The germline V and J ends were trimmed by 5 bases and 2 bases, with 13 bases remaining between them. The CDR3 is 16 residues long. CDR1 is SGHAT, CDR2 FQNNGV, per germline. CDR3 sequence reads: CASSPGGGAGANVLTF. The DNA for the CDR3 is TGTGCCAGCAGCCCAGGGGGGGGCGCTGGGGCCAACGTCCTGACTTTC. Together with reference TRBV11-2 and TRBJ2-6, the CDR3 gives the full variable domain: EAGVAQSPRYKIIEKRQSVAFWCNPISGHATLYWYQQILGQGPKLLIQFQNNGVVDDSQLPKDRFSAERLKGVDSTLKIQPAKLEDSAVYLCASSPGGGAGANVLTFGAGSRLTVL.

The chain couples TRBV6-2 or TRBV6-3 to TRBJ2-3, with 7 bases identical to TRBD2. The germline V gene encodes CDR1 MNHEY and CDR2 SVGEGT. J lost 2 bases, V lost 0 bases, and 2 bases had no gene match. This CDR3 comprises 15 residues. The CDR3 DNA reads TGTGCCAGCAGTTACTCGGCGGGGGACACAGATACGCAGTATTTT. Its protein product is CASSYSAGDTDTQYF.

The chain combines TRBV7-9 with TRBJ2-5; unclear D gene. Trimming removed 7 bases from V and 0 bases from J, with 12 bases in between. CDR1 is SEHNR and CDR2 is FQNEAQ in the germline V gene (reference sequence). The CDR3 length is 14 residues. The CDR3 DNA is TGTGCCAGCAACACGCAGAGGTACCAAGAGACCCAGTACTTC. Its protein product is CASNTQRYQETQYF.

The chain links TRBV9 to TRBJ2-5, with 9 bases aligning to TRBD2. This CDR3 comprises 14 residues. The germline gives CDR1 SGDLS, CDR2 YYNGEE. Germline trimming cut 4 bases from V and 4 bases from J; bases unmatched to any gene: 5. The CDR3 region has the DNA TGTGCCAGCAGCCCCGAGGGACTAGCAGAGACCCAGTACTTC. It specifies CASSPEGLAETQYF.